Listed below are T cell receptor beta chains from one sample, sequenced in a study of blood T cells in healthy people across ages. TCRdb ran MiXCR on the 5' RACE reads and lists one entry per CDR3 protein. The table lists 600,000 to 850,000 distinct CDR3 sequences, around 40% of them singletons, with roughly 20% in the top ten. The sequenced sample consisted of blood. The receptors were gathered from a woman aged 60 to 75 in good health. CDR3s include the opening cysteine and the closing phenylalanine or tryptophan. D genes are given only for firm matches. Only part of the rows carry a size: once, few, many, or a class if the clone is expanded.

CDR3 protein: CSARGEGVDEQYF
CDR3 DNA: TGCAGTGCCAGAGGGGAGGGGGTGGATGAGCAGTACTTC
V gene: TRBV20-1
clone size: .
CDR3 length: 13
D gene: .
J gene: TRBJ2-7

CDR3 protein: CASSQEDRVSGYEQYF
CDR3 DNA: TGTGCCAGCAGCCAAGAGGACAGGGTCTCAGGATACGAGCAGTACTTC
V gene: TRBV3-1
clone size: .
CDR3 length: 16
D gene: TRBD1
J gene: TRBJ2-7

CDR3 protein: CASSGARGYEQYF
CDR3 DNA: TGTGCCAGCAGTGGCGCCAGGGGCTACGAGCAGTACTTC
V gene: TRBV25-1
clone size: .
CDR3 length: 13
D gene: .
J gene: TRBJ2-7

CDR3 protein: CSARVGGIGPNQPQHF
CDR3 DNA: TGCAGTGCTAGAGTAGGCGGTATCGGCCCCAATCAGCCCCAGCATTTT
V gene: TRBV20-1
clone size: .
CDR3 length: 16
D gene: .
J gene: TRBJ1-5

CDR3 protein: CASSYGGTGGANIQYF
CDR3 DNA: TGTGCCAGCAGTTACGGGGGGACAGGGGGCGCGAACATTCAGTACTTC
V gene: TRBV6-2/TRBV6-3
clone size: .
CDR3 length: 16
D gene: TRBD1
J gene: TRBJ2-4

CDR3 protein: CSARDPGGSPLHF
CDR3 DNA: TGCAGTGCTAGAGATCCAGGCGGTTCACCCCTCCACTTT
V gene: TRBV20-1
clone size: .
CDR3 length: 13
D gene: .
J gene: TRBJ1-6

CDR3 protein: CASSPPPLQGFRETQYF
CDR3 DNA: TGTGCCAGCAGCCCCCCACCTCTACAGGGTTTTAGAGAGACCCAGTACTTC
V gene: TRBV6-2/TRBV6-3
clone size: .
CDR3 length: 17
D gene: .
J gene: TRBJ2-5

CDR3 protein: CSARDRRGNSGGELFF
CDR3 DNA: TGCAGTGCTAGAGATCGAAGGGGGAATTCGGGCGGGGAGCTGTTTTTT
V gene: TRBV20-1
clone size: .
CDR3 length: 16
D gene: .
J gene: TRBJ2-2

CDR3 protein: CAWSSGGASDEQYF
CDR3 DNA: TGTGCCTGGAGTAGCGGGGGGGCCTCCGACGAGCAGTACTTC
V gene: TRBV30
clone size: .
CDR3 length: 14
D gene: TRBD2
J gene: TRBJ2-7

CDR3 protein: CASSLTAPGLAGYNEQFF
CDR3 DNA: TGTGCCAGCAGCTTAACGGCCCCGGGACTAGCGGGATATAATGAGCAGTTCTTC
V gene: TRBV7-3
clone size: few
CDR3 length: 18
D gene: TRBD2
J gene: TRBJ2-1

CDR3 protein: CASSQGAGDHGYTF
CDR3 DNA: TGTGCCAGCAGCCAAGGGGCAGGGGATCATGGCTACACCTTC
V gene: TRBV14
clone size: .
CDR3 length: 14
D gene: .
J gene: TRBJ1-2

CDR3 protein: CSVEGTDGGPQHF
CDR3 DNA: TGCAGCGTTGAAGGGACAGACGGGGGGCCCCAGCATTTT
V gene: TRBV29-1
clone size: .
CDR3 length: 13
D gene: .
J gene: TRBJ1-5

CDR3 protein: CASNLDSYFFRYTF
CDR3 DNA: TGTGCCAGCAACTTGGACAGCTACTTCTTTCGCTACACCTTC
V gene: TRBV6-1
clone size: .
CDR3 length: 14
D gene: .
J gene: TRBJ1-2

CDR3 protein: CASSYGTGDYQETQYF
CDR3 DNA: TGTGCCAGCAGTTACGGGACAGGGGACTACCAAGAGACCCAGTACTTC
V gene: TRBV6-2/TRBV6-3
clone size: .
CDR3 length: 16
D gene: TRBD1
J gene: TRBJ2-5

CDR3 protein: CASSQDLRLPGGYTF
CDR3 DNA: TGTGCCAGCAGCCAAGATCTGCGGCTGCCCGGTGGCTACACCTTC
V gene: TRBV14
clone size: few
CDR3 length: 15
D gene: .
J gene: TRBJ1-2

CDR3 protein: CASSLVRGEGGQYF
CDR3 DNA: TGTGCCAGCAGTTTAGTTCGCGGCGAGGGGGGCCAGTACTTC
V gene: TRBV27
clone size: few
CDR3 length: 14
D gene: .
J gene: TRBJ2-5

CDR3 protein: CASSPTRVLAKNIQYF
CDR3 DNA: TGTGCCAGCAGCCCTACGAGAGTTCTAGCCAAAAACATTCAGTACTTC
V gene: TRBV7-9
clone size: .
CDR3 length: 16
D gene: .
J gene: TRBJ2-4

CDR3 protein: CASSQGLSGFWNSPLHF
CDR3 DNA: TGCGCCAGCAGCCAAGGGCTATCAGGGTTTTGGAATTCACCCCTCCACTTT
V gene: TRBV4-3
clone size: few
CDR3 length: 17
D gene: .
J gene: TRBJ1-6

CDR3 protein: CASSPEAPAYNEQFF
CDR3 DNA: TGCGCCAGCAGCCCGGAGGCGCCTGCCTACAATGAGCAGTTCTTC
V gene: TRBV5-1
clone size: .
CDR3 length: 15
D gene: .
J gene: TRBJ2-1

CDR3 protein: CASGEAQGIGGYTF
CDR3 DNA: TGTGCCAGCGGTGAAGCGCAGGGGATAGGGGGCTACACCTTC
V gene: TRBV2
clone size: once
CDR3 length: 14
D gene: .
J gene: TRBJ1-2

CDR3 protein: CASSGGESYEQYF
CDR3 DNA: TGTGCCAGCAGTGGAGGGGAGTCCTACGAGCAGTACTTC
V gene: TRBV6-6
clone size: few
CDR3 length: 13
D gene: .
J gene: TRBJ2-7

CDR3 protein: CASSFKGLAGGSSYEQYF
CDR3 DNA: TGCGCCAGCAGCTTTAAGGGACTAGCGGGAGGGTCCTCCTACGAGCAGTACTTC
V gene: TRBV5-1
clone size: few
CDR3 length: 18
D gene: TRBD2
J gene: TRBJ2-7

CDR3 protein: CASSRRLAVYNEQFF
CDR3 DNA: TGTGCCAGCAGCCGAAGGCTAGCGGTTTACAATGAGCAGTTCTTC
V gene: TRBV4-2
clone size: .
CDR3 length: 15
D gene: TRBD2
J gene: TRBJ2-1

CDR3 protein: CSARDSSGRGETQYF
CDR3 DNA: TGCAGTGCTAGAGATTCCAGCGGGAGGGGAGAGACCCAGTACTTC
V gene: TRBV20-1
clone size: few
CDR3 length: 15
D gene: TRBD2
J gene: TRBJ2-5

CDR3 protein: CASSYRTGEYGYTF
CDR3 DNA: TGTGCCAGCAGTTACCGGACAGGGGAATATGGCTACACCTTC
V gene: TRBV6-5
clone size: .
CDR3 length: 14
D gene: TRBD1
J gene: TRBJ1-2

CDR3 protein: CASSRGQGATEAFF
CDR3 DNA: TGCGCCAGCAGCCGCGGACAGGGGGCCACTGAAGCTTTCTTT
V gene: TRBV4-3
clone size: .
CDR3 length: 14
D gene: TRBD1
J gene: TRBJ1-1

CDR3 protein: CAISNGLAGGPGLSYNEQFF
CDR3 DNA: TGTGCCATCAGCAACGGACTAGCGGGAGGGCCGGGACTCTCCTACAATGAGCAGTTCTTC
V gene: TRBV10-3
clone size: few
CDR3 length: 20
D gene: TRBD2
J gene: TRBJ2-1

CDR3 protein: CASSLGVDYGYTF
CDR3 DNA: TGTGCCAGCAGCTTGGGGGTGGACTATGGCTACACCTTC
V gene: TRBV7-2
clone size: .
CDR3 length: 13
D gene: .
J gene: TRBJ1-2

CDR3 protein: CASSGTMGPSTDTQYF
CDR3 DNA: TGCGCCAGCAGCGGGACCATGGGGCCTAGCACAGATACGCAGTATTTT
V gene: TRBV5-1
clone size: few
CDR3 length: 16
D gene: .
J gene: TRBJ2-3

CDR3 protein: CASSSRDSTDTQYF
CDR3 DNA: TGTGCCAGCAGTAGCCGGGACAGCACAGATACGCAGTATTTT
V gene: TRBV6-5
clone size: few
CDR3 length: 14
D gene: .
J gene: TRBJ2-3

CDR3 protein: CATRTAVASTEAFF
CDR3 DNA: TGTGCCACCAGGACGGCGGTGGCTAGCACTGAAGCTTTCTTT
V gene: TRBV15
clone size: .
CDR3 length: 14
D gene: .
J gene: TRBJ1-1

CDR3 protein: CASSYAGTGADTQYF
CDR3 DNA: TGTGCCAGCAGTTACGCCGGGACAGGGGCAGATACGCAGTATTTT
V gene: TRBV12-3/TRBV12-4
clone size: once
CDR3 length: 15
D gene: TRBD1
J gene: TRBJ2-3

CDR3 protein: CASSLLPTSREQYF
CDR3 DNA: TGTGCCAGCAGCTTACTTCCGACTAGTCGCGAGCAGTACTTC
V gene: TRBV7-2
clone size: once
CDR3 length: 14
D gene: .
J gene: TRBJ2-7

CDR3 protein: CASSYLERSEQYF
CDR3 DNA: TGTGCCAGCAGTTACCTGGAAAGATCCGAGCAGTACTTC
V gene: TRBV6-5
clone size: .
CDR3 length: 13
D gene: .
J gene: TRBJ2-7

CDR3 protein: CASSEAGATRTDTQYF
CDR3 DNA: TGTGCCAGCAGTGAAGCCGGGGCTACTCGCACAGATACGCAGTATTTT
V gene: TRBV6-1
clone size: few
CDR3 length: 16
D gene: .
J gene: TRBJ2-3

CDR3 protein: CSVGDITYEQYF
CDR3 DNA: TGCAGCGTTGGGGACATTACCTACGAGCAGTACTTC
V gene: TRBV29-1
clone size: .
CDR3 length: 12
D gene: .
J gene: TRBJ2-7

CDR3 protein: CASSYKEKAFF
CDR3 DNA: TGTGCCAGCAGTTACAAAGAAAAAGCTTTCTTT
V gene: TRBV6-5
clone size: .
CDR3 length: 11
D gene: .
J gene: TRBJ1-1

CDR3 protein: CASSLEKWGEQFF
CDR3 DNA: TGTGCCAGCAGTTTAGAAAAGTGGGGTGAGCAGTTCTTC
V gene: TRBV12-3/TRBV12-4
clone size: many
CDR3 length: 13
D gene: .
J gene: TRBJ2-1

CDR3 protein: CASTGTGTQYF
CDR3 DNA: TGTGCCAGCACAGGAACAGGGACTCAGTACTTC
V gene: TRBV6-1
clone size: .
CDR3 length: 11
D gene: .
J gene: TRBJ2-7

CDR3 protein: CSSAQGVGETQYF
CDR3 DNA: TGCAGCTCCGCCCAGGGGGTGGGTGAGACCCAGTACTTC
V gene: TRBV29-1
clone size: many
CDR3 length: 13
D gene: TRBD1
J gene: TRBJ2-5

CDR3 protein: CASSSGLAGTEQYF
CDR3 DNA: TGTGCCAGCAGTTCCGGACTAGCGGGAACCGAGCAGTACTTC
V gene: TRBV12-3/TRBV12-4
clone size: .
CDR3 length: 14
D gene: TRBD2
J gene: TRBJ2-7

CDR3 protein: CASSLARNIQYF
CDR3 DNA: TGTGCCAGCAGTTTAGCGAGGAACATTCAGTACTTC
V gene: TRBV28
clone size: many
CDR3 length: 12
D gene: .
J gene: TRBJ2-4

CDR3 protein: CASRRPSGNEQFF
CDR3 DNA: TGTGCCAGCAGACGGCCTAGCGGTAATGAGCAGTTCTTC
V gene: TRBV5-6
clone size: .
CDR3 length: 13
D gene: TRBD2
J gene: TRBJ2-1

CDR3 protein: CASSPGGAGPQETQYF
CDR3 DNA: TGTGCTAGCAGCCCCGGTGGGGCAGGGCCTCAAGAGACCCAGTACTTC
V gene: TRBV7-7
clone size: .
CDR3 length: 16
D gene: .
J gene: TRBJ2-5

CDR3 protein: CASSSTGFEAFF
CDR3 DNA: TGTGCCAGCAGCTCGACAGGGTTTGAAGCTTTCTTT
V gene: TRBV7-9
clone size: .
CDR3 length: 12
D gene: TRBD1
J gene: TRBJ1-1

CDR3 protein: CASSGGPLNTQYF
CDR3 DNA: TGCGCCAGCTCGGGAGGGCCTTTAAATACGCAGTATTTT
V gene: TRBV10-2
clone size: .
CDR3 length: 13
D gene: TRBD2
J gene: TRBJ2-3